The sequence of this T cell receptor (beta chain) was determined in a study of T cell responses to AZD1222 COVID-19 vaccine. The CDR3 is 15 amino acids. V gave up 6 bases and J gave up 8 bases; unmatched junction bases: 10. Germline V gene data show CDR1 as MNHEY and CDR2 as SVGEGT. Some clones are missing from TCRdb's copy, which holds only in-frame ones; the method was immunoSEQ multiplex PCR. Here the sample spans under 70,000 clones, 65% to 80% being singletons. The origin of this receptor is an adult in good health. This chain links TRBV6-2 or TRBV6-3 with TRBJ2-7; TRBD2 agrees at 13 bases. The sequencing used peripheral blood, collected on day 0 of AZD1222 vaccination. CDR3 sequence: CASSPTSGGEAQQYF. The CDR3 DNA reads as TGTGCCAGCAGCCCCACTAGCGGGGGGGAAGCACAGCAGTACTTC.